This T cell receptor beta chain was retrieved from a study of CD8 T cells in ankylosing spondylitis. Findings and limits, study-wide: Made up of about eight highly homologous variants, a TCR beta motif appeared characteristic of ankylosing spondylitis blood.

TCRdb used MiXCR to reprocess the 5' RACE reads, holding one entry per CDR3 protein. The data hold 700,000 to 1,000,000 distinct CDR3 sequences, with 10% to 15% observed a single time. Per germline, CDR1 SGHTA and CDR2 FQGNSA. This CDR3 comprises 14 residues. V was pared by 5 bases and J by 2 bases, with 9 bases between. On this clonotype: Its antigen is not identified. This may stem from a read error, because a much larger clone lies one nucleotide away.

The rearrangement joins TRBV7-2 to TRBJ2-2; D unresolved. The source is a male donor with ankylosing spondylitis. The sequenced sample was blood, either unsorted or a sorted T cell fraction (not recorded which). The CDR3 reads CASSPRINTGELFF. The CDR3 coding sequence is TGTGCCAGCAGCCCCCGAATAAACACCGGGGAGCTGTTTTTT.